This T cell receptor (beta chain) appears in the sequencing data of a study of blood T cell repertoires in COVID-19 (dated by TCRdb to the early 2020s). Study-level background: The collaborator samples originated in the United States, Italy and Spain and spanned the acute and convalescent phases of COVID-19. The prospective study material was composed of cDNA or gDNA derived from T cells, B-cell-depleted T cells, or PBMCs. Deeply sampled blood TCRbeta repertoires from subjects exposed to, actively infected with, or recovered from COVID-19 were included in the dataset. The repertoires were released in a freely available public database intended as a resource for research on the immune response to SARS-CoV-2. The samples were drawn from two sources: the first 160 participants of the ongoing ImmuneRACE study, and fewer than 1,500 subjects contributed by 6 global collaborators. Nearly every sample came with metadata listing a de-identified subject ID, COVID-19 status, age in years and sex. Where available, HLA class I and class II types were obtained from metadata supplied by the sample provider rather than from assay-based typing. The research as a whole found: How much clinical and demographic metadata was included differed by source and by participant, and the metadata was provided uncurated.

Comments on this clone: What this receptor recognizes is not known. Per-nucleotide qualities are absent, and no much larger clonotype sits a single base away.

The cysteine opens and the phenylalanine closes a CDR3 of 13 amino acids. The sequence is cut down to CDR3 DNA, 39 bases in frame from base 1. In the germline V gene (reference sequence), CDR1 corresponds to LNHNV and CDR2 to YYDKDF. V ends up 7 bases short and J 0 bases short, with an unmatched junction base count of 2. The immunoSEQ Assay, a bias-controlled multiplex PCR, was used to amplify TCRbeta CDR3 regions from genomic DNA. For the original study's pipeline: The number of nucleated cells in each sample was estimated by amplification of reference gene primers within the assay. To quantify the absolute abundance of each unique TCRbeta CDR3 rearrangement, sequence reads were collapsed and filtered. Productive Simpson clonality was computed per sample as the square root of Simpson's diversity index over productive rearrangements. Here the immuneACCESS table is served through TCRdb, limited to in-frame sequences with V and J called. Missing clones are a known gap in these copies; in checked studies unresolved V genes cover under half, and the rest lacks a known reason. That table furnishes V, J and clone size, whereas the DNA furnished D and trimming. The sample records about 94,000 clones, 80% of which are singletons. In total, the top ten clones hold roughly 19% of the sample.

Each collaborating institution followed its own protocols to collect whole blood in K2EDTA tubes. Collaborator samples were shipped for TCRbeta analysis as frozen whole blood, isolated PBMCs, or DNA extracted from either sample type. The sequencing sample was made of peripheral blood. This receptor was identified in a human donor in a cohort sampled during active COVID-19. The rearranged chain carries TRBV15 and TRBJ1-1; TRBD1 fits 7 bases in the junction. Read as DNA, the sequence is TGTGCCACCAAGGGACAGTTGAACACTGAAGCTTTCTTT. It codes for CATKGQLNTEAFF. Joined to the reference TRBV15 and TRBJ1-1 proteins, this CDR3 gives the full variable domain: DAMVIQNPRYQVTQFGKPVTLSCSQTLNHNVMYWYQQKSSQAPKLLFHYYDKDFNNEADTPDNFQSRRPNTSFCFLDIRSPGLGDTAMYLCATKGQLNTEAFFGQGTRLTVV.